One sample yielded the 9 T cell receptor beta chains listed below, sequenced in a study of cytomegalovirus exposure and HLA in healthy donors (dated by TCRdb to about 2017). Library preparation employed the immunoSEQ multiplex PCR assay. TCRdb limited this immuneACCESS table to in-frame rearrangements with V and J called. A share of clones is missing; checked studies link under half to unresolved V genes, and the rest is unexplained. This sample has 130,000 or so clones in its table, and around 90% of those were observed once. 6.2% of the sample belongs to the ten largest clones. Sequencing was carried out using PBMCs. The source is a woman in her twenties or thirties in good health and CMV-seropositive.

This chain uses TRBV28 with TRBJ2-3, with 8 bases identical to TRBD2. This CDR3 comprises 16 residues. Per germline, CDR1 MDHEN and CDR2 SYDVKM. V shed 6 bases and J 4 bases; nucleotides not matched to a gene: 12. The CDR3, as DNA: TGTGCCAGCAGGAAGGCGGGAGGACCTTTAGCAGATACGCAGTATTTT. As protein: CASRKAGGPLADTQYF.

The chain is built from TRBV6-1 and TRBJ2-7; D ambiguous. Looked up from germline, CDR1 is MNHNS and CDR2 is SASEGT. The CDR3 has 13 amino acids. The ends were cut back, 2 bases at V and 0 bases at J, with 5 bases in the middle. The CDR3 sequence: CASSEQFSYEQYF. The CDR3 DNA sequence: TGTGCCAGCAGTGAACAGTTCTCCTACGAGCAGTACTTC.

V usage is TRBV5-5 and J usage is TRBJ1-2, with 8 bases identical to TRBD1. Germline CDR1 reads SGHKS; CDR2 reads YYEKEE (reference sequence). J lost 0 bases, V lost 3 bases, and 10 bases had no gene match. The CDR3 spans 17 residues. The CDR3 region is CASSSDRGPEANYGYTF. In DNA form, the CDR3 reads TGTGCCAGCAGCTCAGACAGGGGCCCCGAAGCTAACTATGGCTACACCTTC.

The chain uses TRBV10-3 and TRBJ2-5; D unresolved. The CDR3 sequence is 11 residues long. CDR1 is ENHRY and CDR2 is SYGVKD in the germline V gene. V lost 3 bases to trimming and J lost 5 bases, with 4 bases between them. The CDR3 DNA reads as TGTGCCATCAGTGACCGGGAGACCCAGTACTTC. Its protein product is CAISDRETQYF.

The genes are TRBV6-5 and TRBJ2-3; D is perhaps TRBD2 (6 bases). Germline values: CDR1 MNHEY, CDR2 SVGAGI. Trimming stripped 0 bases from V and 6 bases from J, with 16 bases between. The CDR3 runs 16 residues. CDR3 DNA sequence: TGTGCCAGCAGTTACTCAGGAGGGGCCGGTGGGGATACGCAGTATTTT. This sequence encodes CASSYSGGAGGDTQYF.

The chain uses TRBV7-9 and TRBJ2-7; TRBD1 might be the D (5 bases). From germline, CDR1 is SEHNR and CDR2 FQNEAQ (reference sequence). V dropped 1 base and J dropped 6 bases, with 19 bases sitting between them. The CDR3 loop spans 16 amino acids. The CDR3 bases are TGTGCCAGCAGCTTAGAGGAATTCAGGGATGAAGGCGAGCAGTACTTC. Translation: CASSLEEFRDEGEQYF.

The table lists this clone with a few counts. This chain connects TRBV5-4 to TRBJ2-5; 9 bases fit TRBD1. This CDR3 has 17 amino acids. In germline, CDR1 is SGHNT, CDR2 YYREEE (reference sequence). V was clipped by 1 base and J by 2 bases; unmatched bases: 9. In DNA form, the CDR3 reads TGTGCCAGCAGCTTGTATAGGGGGGGACAGGGACAAGAGACCCAGTACTTC. Amino acid sequence: CASSLYRGGQGQETQYF.

The chain carries TRBV28 and TRBJ1-4; no definite D call. The CDR3 sequence is 15 residues long. Germline CDR1 reads MDHEN; CDR2 reads SYDVKM. With 5 bases removed from V and 8 bases from J, the gap between germline ends came to 18 bases. The chain's CDR3 is CASSPHAGMREKLFF. The DNA for the CDR3 is TGTGCCAGCAGTCCCCACGCGGGAATGAGGGAAAAACTGTTTTTT.

This clone was seen only a few times. The chain employs TRBV12-5 and TRBJ1-2, with a possible D match to TRBD1 (5 bases). Germline CDR1 and CDR2: LGHNT and FRNRAP. The CDR3 has 15 residues. V dropped 5 bases and J dropped 3 bases, with 16 bases sitting between them. This CDR3 is CASGPPLQGYYGYTF. CDR3 nucleotide sequence: TGTGCTAGTGGTCCTCCCCTTCAGGGCTACTATGGCTACACCTTC. Supplemented by reference TRBV12-5 and TRBJ1-2, the full variable domain reads DARVTQTPRHKVTEMGQEVTMRCQPILGHNTVFWYRQTMMQGLELLAYFRNRAPLDDSGMPKDRFSAEMPDATLATLKIQPSEPRDSAVYFCASGPPLQGYYGYTFGSGTRLTVV.